The 30 T cell receptor beta chains below all came from one sample that was sequenced in a study of OX40 agonist ivuxolimab in advanced cancers. Method: immunoSEQ multiplex PCR; TCRdb's copy keeps in-frame clones and lacks some. The sample contains about 42,000 clones, 75% to 90% of which appear only once. Sample: CD4+ or CD8+ T cells sorted from blood, taken in a trial of the OX40 agonist ivuxolimab. The receptors derive from an adult with an advanced solid tumor such as melanoma, head and neck, liver or kidney cancer.

V and J are TRBV7-8 and TRBJ2-7, with TRBD1 matching over 7 bases. The CDR3 is 15 amino acids. Germline loops: CDR1 SGHVS, CDR2 FQNEAQ. The V segment lost 1 base and the J segment 5 bases; nucleotides outside the gene matches: 8. CDR3 residues: CASSLVAGGVDEQYF. CDR3 nucleotide sequence: TGTGCCAGCAGCTTAGTGGCAGGGGGTGTGGACGAGCAGTACTTC. Full variable domain (outside the CDR3, taken from reference TRBV7-8 and TRBJ2-7): GAGVSQSPRYKVAKRGQDVALRCDPISGHVSLFWYQQALGQGPEFLTYFQNEAQLDKSGLPSDRFFAERPEGSVSTLKIQRTQQEDSAVYLCASSLVAGGVDEQYFGPGTRLTVT.

The J gene is TRBJ2-7, the V gene TRBV5-6; no definite D call. Germline loops: CDR1 SGHDT, CDR2 YYEEEE. Deletions cut 1 base from V and 0 bases from J, with 8 bases between. The CDR3 is 14 residues long. The CDR3 loop reads CASSLNTFSYEQYV. Here the CDR3 DNA reads TGTGCCAGCAGCTTGAACACTTTCTCCTACGAGCAGTACGTC.

The chain has TRBV2 and TRBJ1-2; D might be TRBD1 (5 bases). CDR1 and CDR2 (germline): SNHLY, FYNNEI. There are 13 residues in the CDR3. Trimming cost V 6 bases and J 5 bases, with 13 bases left between them. The CDR3 region is CASRSGTVYGYTF. The CDR3 DNA sequence: TGTGCCAGCAGGTCAGGGACGGTATATGGCTACACCTTC. The full variable domain, completed using reference TRBV2 and TRBJ1-2, is EPEVTQTPSHQVTQMGQEVILRCVPISNHLYFYWYRQILGQKVEFLVSFYNNEISEKSEIFDDQFSVERPDGSNFTLKIRSTKLEDSAMYFCASRSGTVYGYTFGSGTRLTVV.

This clone was found once. V and J are TRBV10-3 and TRBJ1-2; D gene unclear. The CDR3 totals 12 residues. Trimming removed 8 bases from V and 0 bases from J, with 7 bases in between. Germline V CDR1 and CDR2: ENHRY, SYGVKD. DNA for the CDR3: TGTGCCATCCGTCTTCCTAACTATGGCTACACCTTC. Protein: CAIRLPNYGYTF.

The chain is built from TRBV4-1 and TRBJ2-7; D perhaps matches TRBD1 (6 bases). CDR1 and CDR2 from the germline V gene are MGHRA and YSYEKL. This CDR3 comprises 14 residues. V was trimmed by 3 bases and J by 3 bases, leaving 12 bases between them. Here the CDR3 reads CASSHLQGDYEQYV. The CDR3 DNA sequence: TGCGCCAGCAGCCATCTACAGGGTGACTACGAGCAGTACGTC.

The V and J genes are TRBV15 and TRBJ2-5, with unresolved D. The CDR3 is made up of 14 amino acids. The ends were cut back, 3 bases at V and 2 bases at J, with 10 bases in the middle. Germline CDR1 reads LNHNV; CDR2 reads YYDKDF (reference sequence). This CDR3 is CATSRALGQETQYF. CDR3 in DNA: TGTGCCACCAGCAGGGCTCTGGGGCAAGAGACCCAGTACTTC.

J is TRBJ1-4 and V is TRBV18; D perhaps matches TRBD1 (5 bases). Trimming took off 7 bases at V and 7 bases at J, with 16 bases between the two ends. The CDR3 consists of 14 residues. Germline-derived CDR1 and CDR2 are KGHSH and LQKENI. The chain's CDR3 is CASFSTDRPEKLFF. The CDR3, as DNA: TGTGCCAGCTTCTCGACAGATAGGCCTGAAAAACTGTTTTTT.

The chain carries TRBV5-6 and TRBJ2-1, with D uncertain. This CDR3 contains 16 residues. The V gene lost 4 bases and the J gene lost 8 bases, with 22 bases spanning the gap. Germline CDR1 SGHDT, CDR2 YYEEEE. The CDR3: CASSMLMTLSLDEQFF. In DNA form, the CDR3 reads TGTGCCAGCAGCATGCTAATGACGCTCTCTTTGGATGAGCAGTTCTTC.

This chain uses TRBV19 with TRBJ1-1; no clear D. The CDR3 sequence is 17 residues long. Germline V gene data show CDR1 as LNHDA and CDR2 as SQIVND (reference sequence). Between the trimmed V and J ends, which lost 7 bases and 2 bases, there was a span of 23 bases. The CDR3 protein is CASTNGASIFVNTEAFF. CDR3 DNA sequence: TGTGCCAGTACCAACGGAGCCTCCATATTCGTTAACACTGAAGCTTTCTTT.

The rearrangement uses TRBV6-6 and TRBJ1-1; D might be TRBD1 (5 bases). The CDR3 runs 16 residues. Germline CDR1 reads MNHNY; CDR2 reads SVGAGI (reference sequence). The germline V and J ends were trimmed by 2 bases and 5 bases, with 18 bases remaining between them. The CDR3 DNA reads TGTGCCAGCAGTTACCCGGGGGGGGGATTAGGGACTGAAGCTTTCTTT. Protein product: CASSYPGGGLGTEAFF.

This clone was recorded only once. The chain has TRBV5-1 and TRBJ2-1; 12 nucleotides agree with TRBD2. The V and J ends lost 4 bases and 7 bases, in that order; junction bases with no gene match: 9. The CDR3 is made up of 16 amino acids. The germline gives CDR1 SGHRS, CDR2 YFSETQ. CDR3 sequence: CASSTLGLAGTNEQFF. The CDR3 nucleotides are TGCGCCAGCAGCACCCTAGGACTAGCGGGAACTAATGAGCAGTTCTTC.

The table lists this clone with a count of one. The chain links TRBV7-6 to TRBJ2-1; 9 nucleotides match TRBD1. Germline trimming cut 4 bases from V and 0 bases from J; bases unmatched to any gene: 10. The CDR3 has 18 residues. CDR1 is SGHVS, CDR2 FNYEAQ, per germline. CDR3 region: CASSWTGDLGNSYNEQFF. Here the CDR3 DNA reads TGTGCCAGCAGCTGGACAGGGGACCTGGGTAACTCCTACAATGAGCAGTTCTTC.

This chain links TRBV6-6 with TRBJ2-1, with 7 bases aligning to TRBD1. Trimming removed 2 bases from V and 8 bases from J; junction bases left unmatched: 6. CDR1 and CDR2 (germline): MNHNY, SVGAGI (reference sequence). CDR3 length: 14 residues. The DNA for the CDR3 is TGTGCCAGCAGTTACGCAGGGGGAAGGGATGAGCAGTTCTTC. Translating it yields CASSYAGGRDEQFF.

V is TRBV9 and J is TRBJ2-7, with D maybe TRBD2 (5 bases). The CDR3 is 14 amino acids. Trimming took 0 bases from V and 4 from J, leaving 11 bases between them. Germline CDR1 SGDLS, CDR2 YYNGEE. This CDR3 reads CASSVAGERYEQYF. The CDR3 coding sequence is TGTGCCAGCAGCGTAGCTGGCGAGCGGTACGAGCAGTACTTC.

This chain joins TRBV9 and TRBJ1-2; the D is unclear. CDR3 length: 15 residues. Per germline, CDR1 SGDLS and CDR2 YYNGEE. The V end lost 0 bases, the J end lost 0 bases, and 9 bases lay between the germline ends. CDR3 amino acids: CASSVVQRANYGYTF. The CDR3 DNA reads as TGTGCCAGCAGCGTAGTGCAGCGAGCTAACTATGGCTACACCTTC.

The gene calls are TRBV7-8 and TRBJ2-2; 8 bases are shared with TRBD1. Losses at the gene ends were 5 bases for V and 0 bases for J; bases not matched to a gene: 5. CDR1 and CDR2 from the germline V gene are SGHVS and FQNEAQ. The CDR3 has 16 residues. In DNA form, the CDR3 reads TGTGCCAGCAGCCTGGGACAGGCTACGAACACCGGGGAGCTGTTTTTT. As protein: CASSLGQATNTGELFF.

V is TRBV30 and J is TRBJ1-1, with 9 bases matching TRBD1. V lost 0 bases, J lost 3 bases, and 5 bases stayed unmatched. CDR3 length: 15 residues. Germline lookup yields CDR1 GTSNPN and CDR2 SVGIG (reference sequence). CDR3: CAWSVPGQGHTEAFF. The DNA of the CDR3 is TGTGCCTGGAGTGTTCCGGGACAGGGTCACACTGAAGCTTTCTTT. Full variable domain (missing parts from reference TRBV30 and TRBJ1-1): SQTIHQWPATLVQPVGSPLSLECTVEGTSNPNLYWYRQAAGRGLQLLFYSVGIGQISSEVPQNLSASRPQDRQFILSSKKLLLSDSGFYLCAWSVPGQGHTEAFFGQGTRLTVV.

J is TRBJ2-1 and V is TRBV10-2; D perhaps matches TRBD1 (6 bases). The CDR3 has 12 amino acids. The germline CDR1 and CDR2 sequences are WSHSY and SAAADI. The V and J ends lost 7 bases and 7 bases respectively, with 11 bases between them. CDR3 in amino acids: CASKQGLNEQFF. CDR3 in DNA: TGCGCCAGCAAACAGGGTCTAAATGAGCAGTTCTTC.

V and J are TRBV30 and TRBJ1-5, with no clear D. CDR1 and CDR2 (germline): GTSNPN, SVGIG (reference sequence). With 0 bases removed from V and 6 bases from J, the gap between germline ends came to 6 bases. This CDR3 spans 12 amino acids. This CDR3 is CAWSVEGQPQHF. The CDR3 DNA reads as TGTGCCTGGAGTGTAGAGGGTCAGCCCCAGCATTTT.

This clone was counted once. The chain couples TRBV7-9 to TRBJ1-5; D is ambiguous. CDR1 is SEHNR, CDR2 FQNEAQ, per germline (reference sequence). This CDR3 comprises 12 residues. V lost 0 bases, J lost 7 bases, and 4 bases lay in between. The CDR3 DNA reads as TGTGCCAGCAGCTTAGCCAGGCAGCCCCAGCATTTT. Protein: CASSLARQPQHF.

The rearrangement uses TRBV2 and TRBJ2-1, with TRBD1 as a possible D gene (6 bases). The germline V gene encodes CDR1 SNHLY and CDR2 FYNNEI. The CDR3 totals 15 residues. V was pared by 6 bases and J by 2 bases, with 14 bases between. Here the CDR3 reads CASRLGGGAYNEQFF. CDR3 sequence (DNA): TGTGCCAGCAGACTAGGGGGTGGGGCCTACAATGAGCAGTTCTTC.

This clone came up once. The chain joins TRBV2 to TRBJ2-7; perhaps D is TRBD1 or TRBD2 (5 bases each). Trimming took 3 bases from V and 4 from J, leaving 16 bases between them. Germline values: CDR1 SNHLY, CDR2 FYNNEI. CDR3 size: 15 residues. This chain's CDR3 is CASSDGTHPTYEQYV. The CDR3 region has the DNA TGTGCCAGCAGTGATGGGACCCATCCAACTTACGAGCAGTACGTC.

The DNA for the CDR3 is TGTGCCAGCAGCTCCGGGCCCCTCGGGATATTAGGTACGCAGTATTTT. Protein: CASSSGPLGILGTQYF. The genes are TRBV5-6 and TRBJ2-3, with D possibly being TRBD2 (5 bases). The length of the CDR3 is 16 residues. Germline loops: CDR1 SGHDT, CDR2 YYEEEE. V lost 3 bases, J lost 8 bases, and 22 bases lay in between. The variable domain in full, completed from reference TRBV5-6 and TRBJ2-3, reads DAGVTQSPTHLIKTRGQQVTLRCSPKSGHDTVSWYQQALGQGPQFIFQYYEEEERQRGNFPDRFSGHQFPNYSSELNVNALLLGDSALYLCASSSGPLGILGTQYFGPGTRLTVL.

The count of this clone is one. The J gene is TRBJ2-7, the V gene TRBV6-5; TRBD2 is a possible D gene (6 bases). Trimming removed 5 bases from V and 4 bases from J, with 9 bases in between. The CDR3 spans 12 residues. The V gene's germline CDR1 is MNHEY and CDR2 SVGAGI. This CDR3 is CASSNGGYEQYV. CDR3 in DNA: TGTGCCAGCAGTAACGGGGGATACGAGCAGTACGTC.

In DNA, the CDR3 is TGTGCCAGCAGTACCGTTCTAGCGGGGATTGGCAATGAGCAGTTCTTC. This encodes CASSTVLAGIGNEQFF. The chain joins TRBV2 to TRBJ2-1; 9 nucleotides agree with TRBD2. V lost 5 bases to trimming and J lost 6 bases; unmatched junction nucleotides: 11. Germline V gene lookup returns CDR1 SNHLY and CDR2 FYNNEI. The CDR3 consists of 16 residues.

This clone appeared a single time. The CDR3 here is CASSFNSNVAFF. The CDR3 bases are TGTGCCAGCAGCTTTAACAGCAACGTGGCTTTCTTT. V and J are TRBV7-9 and TRBJ1-1, with D unclear. V was clipped by 3 bases and J by 11 bases, with 13 bases between them. In germline, CDR1 is SEHNR, CDR2 FQNEAQ (reference sequence). The CDR3 has 12 amino acids.

The rearrangement uses TRBV13 and TRBJ2-5, with D possibly TRBD2 on 6 matching bases. Germline CDR1 PRHDT, CDR2 FYEKMQ (reference sequence). CDR3 length: 14 residues. Trimming removed 5 bases at V and 1 base at J, with 11 bases between. CDR3 bases: TGTGCCAGCAGCCATCGGGAGCCCCAAGAGACCCAGTACTTC. Protein: CASSHREPQETQYF.

J is TRBJ2-7 and V is TRBV11-2; TRBD1 agrees at 7 bases. Losses at the gene ends were 5 bases for V and 6 bases for J; bases not matched to a gene: 10. The CDR3 loop spans 14 amino acids. Germline V CDR1 and CDR2: SGHAT, FQNNGV. For the CDR3, the DNA is TGTGCCAGCAGCCCTCAAGGGGGCCACTCCGAGCAGTACGTC. It is translated as CASSPQGGHSEQYV.

V usage is TRBV7-8 and J usage is TRBJ2-2; D gene uncertain. Germline V gene sequence: CDR1 SGHVS, CDR2 FQNEAQ. The CDR3 is 12 amino acids. V was trimmed by 5 bases and J by 6 bases, leaving 7 bases between them. Written as DNA, the CDR3 is TGTGCCAGCAGCGACCCCCCCGGGGAGCTGTTTTTT. It codes for CASSDPPGELFF.

This chain links TRBV19 with TRBJ1-1; 8 bases are shared with TRBD1. With 3 bases clipped from V and 1 base from J, the junction kept 4 bases outside the gene matches. The CDR3 covers 15 residues. Germline loops: CDR1 LNHDA, CDR2 SQIVND (reference sequence). The CDR3 coding sequence is TGTGCCAGTAGTATTTCCGGGACAGGGAACACTGAAGCTTTCTTT. Its translation: CASSISGTGNTEAFF.